This TCR beta chain emerged from a study of cytomegalovirus exposure and HLA in healthy donors (dated by TCRdb to between 2016 and 2019). Describing the broader study: In an earlier analysis of fewer than 750 of the donors, 276 Gb of sequence data and some 120 million unique TCR beta sequences from 150 million to 200 million T cells were reported. The study profiled the T cell repertoires of more than 500 subjects by immunosequencing and related them to cytomegalovirus serostatus. Roughly 300 gigabases of sequencing data and tens of millions of unique TCR sequences were included in an early release covering 550 to 800 HLA-typed donors. Typing coverage differed by locus: A, B, C, DRB1 and DQB1 were typed in about 629-640 donors, DQA1 in 522, DPA1 in around 580, and DPB1 in just under 490. Class I and class II HLA loci were covered by the typing at four-digit resolution. Among roughly 400 genotyped donors of the cohort, an average of around 220,000 unique TCR beta nucleotide sequences was sequenced per donor, of which roughly 17% were non-productive. To study patterns of TCR occurrence, a later analysis re-analyzed previously published TCR beta repertoires from around 660 donors and added high-resolution HLA genotyping. The later analysis used no new phenotypic data to find candidate immune exposures, relying instead on TCR beta sequences and their occurrence across donors. Of the approximately 400 genotyped donors, roughly 76% were placed in the genetic ancestry cluster associated with self-reported Caucasian donors. The study aimed to test whether cataloging public T cell receptors could reveal signatures of past pathogen exposure. Four to six DR-DQ haplotypes were handled as single units for association and clustering, since linkage in the cohort was strong. A later genetic analysis took genome-wide SNP genotypes for about 60% of the roughly 670 donors and used that subset as a discovery cohort. A separate validation cohort of roughly 110 different subjects was used in addition to the approximately 640-subject first cohort. Donor age, sex, ethnicity and CMV serostatus were collected together with the repertoire data. The study combined high-throughput TCR immunosequencing, statistical association of individual TCRs with disease status, and machine learning to predict cytomegalovirus infection status. Every repertoire in the discovery cohort had been generated on one and the same sequencing platform. To decide whether each TCR beta V gene segment behaved as functional or pseudogenic, an earlier analysis of fewer than 750 of the donors relied on high-throughput TCR beta sequencing.

V is pruned by 1 base and J by 6 bases, leaving 4 bases of the junction without a gene match. CDR1 and CDR2 (MGHRA, YSYEKL) derive from the germline V gene. The CDR3, cysteine through phenylalanine, is 15 amino acids long. Only the CDR3 part of the read is kept: 45 bases, read in frame from the first base. The cohort consisted of 600 or so healthy bone marrow donors. At the time of sampling, all cohort members were nominally healthy, though unrecorded immune exposures were likely present. The donor was CMV seronegative and belonged to the group of 350 to 400 seronegative cohort members. A peripheral blood sample was collected from each donor, and TCR beta sequencing was performed on peripheral blood mononuclear cells. The Qiagen DNeasy Blood Extraction Kit was used to extract genomic DNA from the blood cell samples. Regarding this clone: There is no known antigen for this receptor. Per-base quality was not reported, and no clone a single base away is much larger than it.

Library preparation employed the immunoSEQ multiplex PCR assay. For the multiplex PCR, a mixture combining 60 forward primers for TCR Vbeta segments and 13 reverse primers for TCR Jbeta segments was used. The CDR3 region of rearranged TCR beta genes was amplified from genomic DNA by a multiplex PCR assay. On the Illumina HiSeq System, the amplified TCR beta libraries were sequenced as 87-base-pair reads. The study's own analysis went as follows. Across the 666 repertoires, a later analysis counted roughly 84 million unique TCR beta chains, around 11 million of which were shared by at least two donors. A nearest-neighbor algorithm error-corrected the raw reads and collapsed the reads into unique sequences, merging closely related sequences to remove PCR and sequencing errors. V, D and J gene segments were assigned by aligning CDR3 sequences to IMGT reference sequences. For a sequence to be retained, a match of at least six nucleotides to both a V gene segment and a J gene segment was required. Rearrangements were called productive when the CDR3 lacked stop codons and stayed in frame with V and J; all others were non-productive. CDR3 was defined according to IMGT convention as the region running from the second conserved V-encoded cysteine to the conserved J-encoded phenylalanine. The earlier analysis of about 640 of the donors excluded any sequence lacking an unambiguous match to a single V gene segment. In an earlier analysis of around 590 of the donors, a V segment was called functional when productive rearrangements were above 56.7%, and segregating when the standard deviation between donors exceeded 5%. A statistical classification framework was built for diagnosing cytomegalovirus status from the catalog of TCR beta chain sequences. In a later analysis, V and J genes were assigned by comparing TCR nucleotide sequences against IMGT/GENE-DB human TR gene sequences. In a later analysis, CDR3 sequences and most-parsimonious VDJ recombination scenarios were assigned using the TCRdist pipeline. A later analysis defined each TCR beta chain by its CDR3 amino acid sequence plus V-gene family, and excluded reads lacking a unique V-gene family. As a way to deal with suspected cross-contamination and a sequencing artifact, a later analysis dropped 450 to 600 nucleotide sequences that were highly shared and had low generation probability. In a later analysis, a clonal expansion index was calculated for each public chain from normalized within-repertoire ranks of inferred template counts. Generation probabilities in a later analysis came from a VDJ recombination model fitted to out-of-frame rearrangements, and those results were checked against IGoR. A later analysis scored TCR-TCR, TCR-HLA and TCR-CMV co-occurrence with hypergeometric tests, applying a repertoire-size bias correction to TCR pairs. False discovery rates were estimated in a later analysis by permuting HLA or CMV assignments 20 times. In a later analysis, co-occurring TCRs were grouped using DBSCAN, with TCRdist sequence similarity added in when clustering inside HLA-allele-positive subsets. Co-occurrence clustering excluded repertoires with fewer than 30,000 or more than 120,000 public chains, plus five with anomalous nucleotide sharing. TCRdb stores this immuneACCESS table with in-frame sequences only. Part of the clones is absent; in the studies checked, under half of the shortfall reflects unresolved V genes, and no reason is known for the rest. V and J calls and clone size come straight from that table; D and trimming were deduced from the DNA. The sample table shows roughly 180,000 clones, and approximately 88% are seen once. 1.2% of the sample comes from the top ten.

Results the study describes overall, beyond this receptor: HLA typing was unavailable for some donors at each locus, so association tests used only the typed subset. A later analysis found that TCR association rates varied across HLA loci, with DRB1 alleles showing the most associated TCRs and HLA-C alleles the fewest. Because counts were too low, roughly 17 rarely observed V segments, including chromosome 9 orphons, were left out of the earlier analysis of about 620 of the donors. Most CMV-associated TCR beta chains appeared to be HLA-restricted in a later analysis, and the HLA associations seemed to be driven largely by CMV exposure. The authors suggested that the approach could potentially be extended to other disease states and immunological phenotypes. Sequencing depth was assumed to be roughly uniform across donors in the presence/absence analyses, though that assumption may not hold. The study listed approximately 160 TCR beta chains as associated with cytomegalovirus. Compared with equally common non-associated chains, HLA-associated TCR beta chains in a later analysis were more clonally expanded and had lower generation probabilities. Immune exposure information for the cohort was limited to CMV serostatus. A further reported finding was that TCR beta sequences accurately predicted the HLA-A and HLA-B alleles for most subjects in the first cohort. Because the 87-base-pair reads could not distinguish some IMGT-functional V segments, including TRBV6-2 and TRBV6-3, those segments were excluded. Most TCR sequences were seen in very few donors, while some public TCRs were found in many individuals. Linkage disequilibrium might explain the correlated functional status among segregating V segments, but an unknown experimental factor could not be ruled out. V-gene and J-gene trimming of TCR beta chains was associated with a missense DCLRE1C variant in a later genetic analysis, and the association was replicated in an independent cohort. At a false discovery rate of 0.05, a later analysis linked 16,951 TCR beta sequences to specific HLA alleles. Several of the top co-occurrence clusters appeared to be linked to parvovirus B19, influenza, CMV and Epstein-Barr virus, according to a later analysis. In vitro tests confirmed that a few of the cytomegalovirus-associated TCR beta chains recognize cytomegalovirus antigens. A cluster of highly shared sequence variants was judged likely to be a technical artifact of the sequencing pipeline. The cohort was sequenced for TCR beta chains only, and without alpha or paired-chain data the features that could be detected were limited. Compared with the 666-donor mean, donors in an Asian-associated ancestry cluster had fewer N-insertions in productive TCRs, according to a later genetic analysis. Broadly in line with IMGT annotations, most TCR beta V segments showed up in productive rearrangements about 90% or about 30% of the time in an earlier analysis of 450 to 750 of the donors. Strong co-occurrence of HLA alleles, especially DR and DQ, made assigning TCR associations to individual alleles difficult. Cytomegalovirus status was reported to be diagnosed by the classifier with high specificity and sensitivity in both the original and validation cohorts.

The clonotype comes from a boy younger than 10 in good health and CMV-seronegative. The chain is encoded by TRBV4-1 joined to TRBJ2-2; TRBD1 lines up with 8 middle nucleotides. What was sequenced was PBMCs. The CDR3 protein: CASSQVQGAAGELFF. Read as DNA, the sequence is TGCGCCAGCAGCCAAGTCCAGGGGGCTGCCGGGGAGCTGTTTTTT.